A selection of T cell receptor beta chains follows, all from one sample in a study of T cell responses to AZD1222 COVID-19 vaccine. Assay: immunoSEQ multiplex PCR; the TCRdb copy retains only in-frame clones and omits some. The data contain around 53,000 clones, 80% to 90% of them seen just once; the ten biggest clones take up approximately 7%. The material was peripheral blood, obtained 28 days after the second AZD1222 dose. All receptors derive from an adult who received the AZD1222 COVID-19 vaccine. The CDR3 runs from the conserved cysteine through the conserved F or W. The D gene is left open where the match is weak. A row's size may be missing; if present it is once, few, many or a size class.

V gene: TRBV4-3; clone size: NA; D gene: NA; J gene: TRBJ1-5; CDR3 protein: CASSRRRDQPQHF; CDR3 DNA: TGCGCCAGCAGCCGGAGACGAGATCAGCCCCAGCATTTT
V gene: TRBV14; clone size: NA; D gene: NA; J gene: TRBJ2-3; CDR3 protein: CASSPQRGSAVTQYF; CDR3 DNA: TGTGCCAGCAGCCCACAACGGGGTTCGGCCGTTACGCAGTATTTT
V gene: TRBV7-2; clone size: NA; D gene: NA; J gene: TRBJ1-5; CDR3 protein: CASSPRVGQPQHF; CDR3 DNA: TGTGCCAGCAGCCCCAGGGTCGGACAGCCCCAGCATTTT
V gene: TRBV6-5; clone size: NA; D gene: NA; J gene: TRBJ2-7; CDR3 protein: CASSYRGGEQYF; CDR3 DNA: TGTGCCAGCAGTTACAGGGGCGGCGAGCAGTACTTC
V gene: TRBV9; clone size: NA; D gene: NA; J gene: TRBJ1-4; CDR3 protein: CASSRGNEKLFF; CDR3 DNA: TGTGCCAGCAGCCGAGGGAATGAAAAACTGTTTTTT
V gene: TRBV7-2; clone size: NA; D gene: NA; J gene: TRBJ2-3; CDR3 protein: CASSLGLATDTQYF; CDR3 DNA: TGTGCCAGCAGCTTAGGGCTGGCCACAGATACGCAGTATTTT
V gene: TRBV20-1; clone size: NA; D gene: NA; J gene: TRBJ1-4; CDR3 protein: CSAQWLEKLFF; CDR3 DNA: TGCAGTGCCCAATGGCTGGAAAAACTGTTTTTT
V gene: TRBV5-1; clone size: NA; D gene: NA; J gene: TRBJ2-1; CDR3 protein: CASSFGESYNEQFF; CDR3 DNA: TGCGCCAGCAGCTTCGGGGAGTCCTACAATGAGCAGTTCTTC
V gene: TRBV13; clone size: NA; D gene: NA; J gene: TRBJ2-1; CDR3 protein: CASSLGGAGKNEQFF; CDR3 DNA: TGTGCCAGCAGCTTAGGGGGGGCTGGGAAGAATGAGCAGTTCTTC
V gene: TRBV13; clone size: NA; D gene: NA; J gene: TRBJ1-3; CDR3 protein: CASSQAKGNTIYF; CDR3 DNA: TGTGCCAGCAGCCAAGCAAAAGGGAACACCATATATTTT
V gene: TRBV7-2; clone size: NA; D gene: TRBD1; J gene: TRBJ2-7; CDR3 protein: CASSPGTAAPQQYF; CDR3 DNA: TGTGCCAGCAGCCCCGGGACAGCAGCCCCGCAGCAGTACTTC
V gene: TRBV19; clone size: NA; D gene: NA; J gene: TRBJ2-7; CDR3 protein: CASSIDPDIGYEQYF; CDR3 DNA: TGTGCCAGTAGTATAGACCCGGACATCGGCTACGAGCAGTACTTC
V gene: TRBV15; clone size: NA; D gene: NA; J gene: TRBJ1-5; CDR3 protein: CATSREYGSGQPQHF; CDR3 DNA: TGTGCCACCAGCAGAGAATATGGCTCCGGTCAGCCCCAGCATTTT
V gene: TRBV10-3; clone size: NA; D gene: NA; J gene: TRBJ1-5; CDR3 protein: CAISDNPNQPQHF; CDR3 DNA: TGTGCCATCAGTGATAATCCTAATCAGCCCCAGCATTTT
V gene: TRBV18; clone size: NA; D gene: TRBD1; J gene: TRBJ1-5; CDR3 protein: CASSFSGTGGSNQPQHF; CDR3 DNA: TGTGCCAGCTCATTTTCCGGGACAGGGGGGAGCAATCAGCCCCAGCATTTT
V gene: TRBV6-1; clone size: NA; D gene: NA; J gene: TRBJ2-7; CDR3 protein: CASSELLEQYF; CDR3 DNA: TGTGCCAGCAGTGAACTTCTCGAGCAGTACTTC
V gene: TRBV7-2; clone size: NA; D gene: NA; J gene: TRBJ2-5; CDR3 protein: CASSFQGSQETQYF; CDR3 DNA: TGTGCCAGCAGCTTTCAGGGGTCCCAAGAGACCCAGTACTTC
V gene: TRBV19; clone size: NA; D gene: NA; J gene: TRBJ2-7; CDR3 protein: CASSIVRVSYEQYF; CDR3 DNA: TGTGCCAGTAGTATTGTCAGGGTATCCTACGAGCAGTACTTC
V gene: TRBV11-2; clone size: once; D gene: NA; J gene: TRBJ1-2; CDR3 protein: CASSPGEGQSYGYTF; CDR3 DNA: TGTGCCAGCAGCCCGGGGGAAGGACAGTCCTATGGCTACACCTTC
V gene: TRBV28; clone size: once; D gene: TRBD1; J gene: TRBJ2-1; CDR3 protein: CASSSRDRAYNEQFF; CDR3 DNA: TGTGCCAGCAGTTCCCGGGACAGGGCCTACAATGAGCAGTTCTTC
V gene: TRBV27; clone size: few; D gene: NA; J gene: TRBJ1-4; CDR3 protein: CASSLYLSANEKLFF; CDR3 DNA: TGTGCCAGCAGTTTATATCTCTCGGCTAATGAAAAACTGTTTTTT
V gene: TRBV11-3; clone size: NA; D gene: NA; J gene: TRBJ2-2; CDR3 protein: CASSLDRARTGELFF; CDR3 DNA: TGTGCCAGCAGCTTAGATAGGGCGCGCACCGGGGAGCTGTTTTTT
V gene: TRBV7-2; clone size: NA; D gene: NA; J gene: TRBJ1-6; CDR3 protein: CASSLYRDSPLHF; CDR3 DNA: TGTGCCAGCAGCTTATACAGGGATTCACCCCTCCACTTT
V gene: TRBV3-1/TRBV3-2; clone size: NA; D gene: NA; J gene: TRBJ2-3; CDR3 protein: CASSQDRTDTQYF; CDR3 DNA: TGTGCCAGCAGCCAAGATAGAACAGATACGCAGTATTTT
V gene: TRBV28; clone size: NA; D gene: NA; J gene: TRBJ1-5; CDR3 protein: CASSVGGNSNQPQHF; CDR3 DNA: TGTGCCAGCAGCGTTGGGGGTAATAGCAATCAGCCCCAGCATTTT
V gene: TRBV3-1/TRBV3-2; clone size: NA; D gene: TRBD1; J gene: TRBJ1-5; CDR3 protein: CASSQTGGYQPQHF; CDR3 DNA: TGTGCCAGCAGCCAGACAGGGGGATATCAGCCCCAGCATTTT
V gene: TRBV28; clone size: NA; D gene: TRBD1; J gene: TRBJ2-7; CDR3 protein: CASRTTGQEVFEQYF; CDR3 DNA: TGTGCCAGCAGAACAACGGGACAGGAGGTTTTCGAGCAGTACTTC
V gene: TRBV29-1; clone size: NA; D gene: NA; J gene: TRBJ2-7; CDR3 protein: CSVVQGVYEQYF; CDR3 DNA: TGCAGCGTTGTCCAGGGAGTCTACGAGCAGTACTTC
V gene: TRBV5-4; clone size: NA; D gene: NA; J gene: TRBJ2-3; CDR3 protein: CASSFLGTDTQYF; CDR3 DNA: TGTGCCAGCAGCTTTTTAGGTACAGATACGCAGTATTTT
V gene: TRBV5-1; clone size: NA; D gene: TRBD1; J gene: TRBJ1-2; CDR3 protein: CASSLEGTGNHGYTF; CDR3 DNA: TGCGCCAGCAGCTTGGAGGGGACAGGGAATCATGGCTACACCTTC
V gene: TRBV19; clone size: NA; D gene: NA; J gene: TRBJ2-1; CDR3 protein: CASKGRRGQHNEQFF; CDR3 DNA: TGTGCCAGTAAAGGACGGAGGGGGCAACACAATGAGCAGTTCTTC
V gene: TRBV7-3; clone size: NA; D gene: NA; J gene: TRBJ2-5; CDR3 protein: CASSLTTGRQETQYF; CDR3 DNA: TGTGCCAGCAGCTTAACGACAGGTCGGCAAGAGACCCAGTACTTC
V gene: TRBV7-9; clone size: NA; D gene: NA; J gene: TRBJ2-7; CDR3 protein: CASSSAGSEQYF; CDR3 DNA: TGTGCCAGCAGCTCCGCCGGGAGCGAGCAGTACTTC
V gene: TRBV4-3; clone size: NA; D gene: NA; J gene: TRBJ2-7; CDR3 protein: CASSQDTGWGEQYF; CDR3 DNA: TGCGCCAGCAGCCAAGATACGGGATGGGGGGAGCAGTACTTC
V gene: TRBV19; clone size: NA; D gene: TRBD1; J gene: TRBJ2-1; CDR3 protein: CASSITGTGAGYNEQFF; CDR3 DNA: TGTGCCAGTAGTATCACCGGGACAGGCGCAGGATACAATGAGCAGTTCTTC
V gene: TRBV6-5; clone size: NA; D gene: NA; J gene: TRBJ1-3; CDR3 protein: CASSYSRNSGNTIYF; CDR3 DNA: TGTGCCAGCAGTTACTCGCGGAACTCTGGAAACACCATATATTTT
V gene: TRBV14; clone size: once; D gene: NA; J gene: TRBJ2-5; CDR3 protein: CASSPRPGPETQYF; CDR3 DNA: TGTGCCAGCAGCCCGCGCCCGGGGCCGGAGACCCAGTACTTC
V gene: TRBV6-5; clone size: once; D gene: NA; J gene: TRBJ1-1; CDR3 protein: CASSYSPARGTEAFF; CDR3 DNA: TGTGCCAGCAGTTACTCGCCCGCTCGGGGCACTGAAGCTTTCTTT
V gene: TRBV18; clone size: NA; D gene: NA; J gene: TRBJ2-1; CDR3 protein: CASSNLIAELYNEQFF; CDR3 DNA: TGTGCCAGCTCTAACCTTATAGCGGAGTTATACAATGAGCAGTTCTTC
V gene: TRBV6-5; clone size: NA; D gene: TRBD1; J gene: TRBJ1-2; CDR3 protein: CASSYSIGGASYGYTF; CDR3 DNA: TGTGCCAGCAGTTACTCGATAGGGGGCGCCAGCTATGGCTACACCTTC
V gene: TRBV11-2; clone size: few; D gene: NA; J gene: TRBJ2-1; CDR3 protein: CASDSYNEQFF; CDR3 DNA: TGTGCCAGCGATAGCTACAATGAGCAGTTCTTC
V gene: TRBV24-1; clone size: NA; D gene: TRBD1; J gene: TRBJ2-3; CDR3 protein: CATSEVTGRTDTQYF; CDR3 DNA: TGTGCCACCAGTGAGGTGACAGGGCGAACAGATACGCAGTATTTT
V gene: TRBV12-5; clone size: NA; D gene: NA; J gene: TRBJ2-2; CDR3 protein: CASGLSGELFF; CDR3 DNA: TGTGCTAGTGGTTTGTCCGGGGAGCTGTTTTTT
V gene: TRBV19; clone size: NA; D gene: TRBD1; J gene: TRBJ1-5; CDR3 protein: CASNPDRINQPQHF; CDR3 DNA: TGTGCCAGTAACCCGGACAGGATCAATCAGCCCCAGCATTTT
V gene: TRBV7-2; clone size: NA; D gene: TRBD1; J gene: TRBJ1-5; CDR3 protein: CASSPNRGGNNQPQHF; CDR3 DNA: TGTGCCAGCAGCCCCAACAGGGGAGGGAACAATCAGCCCCAGCATTTT
V gene: TRBV19; clone size: NA; D gene: TRBD1; J gene: TRBJ2-5; CDR3 protein: CASSPQGMKETQYF; CDR3 DNA: TGTGCCAGTTCTCCACAGGGGATGAAAGAGACCCAGTACTTC
V gene: TRBV29-1; clone size: NA; D gene: NA; J gene: TRBJ2-6; CDR3 protein: CSVEDNSGANVLTF; CDR3 DNA: TGCAGCGTTGAAGATAACTCTGGGGCCAACGTCCTGACTTTC
V gene: TRBV29-1; clone size: NA; D gene: TRBD2; J gene: TRBJ2-5; CDR3 protein: CSVAGGNQETQYF; CDR3 DNA: TGCAGCGTTGCGGGGGGAAACCAAGAGACCCAGTACTTC
V gene: TRBV4-1; clone size: NA; D gene: NA; J gene: TRBJ2-1; CDR3 protein: CASSQVGPSSYNEQFF; CDR3 DNA: TGCGCCAGCAGCCAAGTTGGACCCAGCTCCTACAATGAGCAGTTCTTC